This TCR beta chain was captured in a study of T cell responses to AZD1222 COVID-19 vaccine. Findings and caveats of the study: Regions 160-218 and 743-854 held dominance among vaccine-associated CD4 TCRs, which spanned spike. Clonal diversity may have been underestimated in mostly white British donors.

Comments on this clone: Its antigen is unidentified.

With V trimmed by 5 bases and J by 5 bases, 6 bases remained unmatched. Germline V gene lookup returns CDR1 SGHAT and CDR2 FQNNGV. This CDR3 comprises 16 residues. Profiling relied on immunoSEQ multiplex PCR, and the TCRdb table lists in-frame clones only, not all of them. Seen here are roughly 70,000 clones, 86% observed once, and the top ten hold over 2%. The gene calls are TRBV11-2 and TRBJ2-1; 13 bases align to TRBD2. The source material was peripheral blood, sampled on day 0 of AZD1222 vaccination. This receptor was taken from an adult in good health. The CDR3 bases are TGTGCCAGCAGCATACGGACTAGCGGGGGAAACAATGAGCAGTTCTTC. Amino acid sequence: CASSIRTSGGNNEQFF.